Shown below are 14 T cell receptor beta chains from a single sample sequenced in a study of CD8+ T cells in alopecia areata listed by TCRdb under 2018. Lesional scalp punch biopsies and peripheral blood were collected from alopecia areata patients. Libraries were built with the immunoSEQ multiplex PCR assay. RNA was extracted from all samples and reverse transcribed into cDNA, which served as template for TCR sequencing. The source is immuneACCESS, and TCRdb retained only in-frame sequences with V and J called. Part of the clones is not carried over; for the studies checked, unresolved V genes explain less than half of this, and the remainder is unexplained. The sample table shows about 11,000 clones, and 60% to 65% are seen once. The top ten hold 14% to 15% of the sample. What was sequenced was skin. The origin of the receptors is a human donor with alopecia areata.

The V call is TRBV25-1, the J call TRBJ1-1; D gene unclear. The CDR3 has 13 amino acids. Germline CDR1 MGHDK, CDR2 SYGVNS. V shed 3 bases and J shed 3 bases, with 8 bases lying between them. The CDR3 DNA is TGTGCCAGCAGTGACACGAGGTACACTGAAGCTTTCTTT. This encodes CASSDTRYTEAFF.

The genes are TRBV18 and TRBJ2-7; TRBD2 is a possible D gene (6 bases). Trimming stripped 3 bases from V and 6 bases from J, with 6 bases between. This CDR3 is 11 amino acids long. CDR1 and CDR2 from the germline V gene are KGHSH and LQKENI. CDR3 bases: TGTGCCAGCTCACCGGGGGGCGAGCAGTACTTC. Translating gives CASSPGGEQYF.

The chain uses TRBV6-6 and TRBJ1-6, with D hard to call. Germline V gene sequence: CDR1 MNHNY, CDR2 SVGAGI (reference sequence). V gave up 6 bases and J gave up 8 bases, with 11 bases separating them. The CDR3 spans 13 residues. CDR3 in DNA: TGTGCCAGCAGGGCCCCCGGAGATTCACCCCTCCACTTT. It translates to CASRAPGDSPLHF.

CDR3 protein: CAISESTDYGYTF. The DNA of the CDR3 is TGTGCCATCAGTGAGTCGACTGATTATGGCTACACCTTC. The chain joins TRBV10-3 to TRBJ1-2; no reliable D call. V dropped 0 bases and J dropped 5 bases, with 7 bases sitting between them. CDR1 is ENHRY and CDR2 is SYGVKD in the germline V gene. The CDR3 runs 13 residues.

The chain employs TRBV5-4 and TRBJ2-1; 8 positions agree with TRBD1. V lost 2 bases and J lost 7; bases outside the gene matches: 8. Per germline, CDR1 SGHNT and CDR2 YYREEE (reference sequence). The CDR3 contains 15 residues. CDR3 DNA sequence: TGTGCCAGCAGCTTAGGGCCAGGGGGCTGGAATGAGCAGTTCTTC. This codes for CASSLGPGGWNEQFF.

The CDR3 loop reads CASSYGGGNTEAFF. CDR3 coding DNA: TGTGCCAGCAGTTACGGCGGGGGGAACACTGAAGCTTTCTTT. This chain connects TRBV6-5 to TRBJ1-1; TRBD1 is a possible D gene (5 bases). Germline V CDR1 and CDR2: MNHEY, SVGAGI. V lost 2 bases and J lost 1, with 8 bases in between. The CDR3 loop spans 14 amino acids.

The CDR3 DNA is TGTGCCAGCAGTCACGCGGGTGGCTACACCTTC. Translated: CASSHAGGYTF. The V gene is TRBV6-5, the J gene TRBJ1-2; D is ambiguous. Germline CDR1 and CDR2: MNHEY and SVGAGI. With 5 bases removed from V and 7 bases from J, the gap between germline ends came to 8 bases. The CDR3 spans 11 residues.

The chain couples TRBV14 to TRBJ2-3, with TRBD2 matching over 11 bases. After removal of 4 bases from V and 5 bases from J, the junction contained 2 bases not matched to a gene. In germline, CDR1 is SGHDN, CDR2 FVKESK. The CDR3 has 14 residues. The CDR3 sequence: CASSLAGGQDTQYF. The CDR3 coding sequence is TGTGCCAGCAGCCTAGCGGGAGGGCAAGATACGCAGTATTTT.

The chain couples TRBV27 to TRBJ2-1; D is undetermined. Per the germline V gene, CDR1 is MNHEY and CDR2 is SMNVEV (reference sequence). V lost 5 bases and J 0 bases, leaving 5 bases between the germline ends. The CDR3 is 13 amino acids. CDR3: CASSPASYNEQFF. For the CDR3, the DNA is TGTGCCAGCAGTCCCGCCTCCTACAATGAGCAGTTCTTC.

In nucleotides, the CDR3 is TGTGCCAGCAGAGGATCGGGACACTTAAACACTGAAGCTTTCTTT. It yields the protein CASRGSGHLNTEAFF. This sequence joins TRBV6-5 and TRBJ1-1, with a weak D call TRBD1 (6 bases). The ends were cut back, 6 bases at V and 2 bases at J, with 16 bases in the middle. The CDR3 runs 15 residues. Germline V gene sequence: CDR1 MNHEY, CDR2 SVGAGI.

This chain uses TRBV6-6 with TRBJ1-2; tentatively, D is TRBD1 (6 bases). Germline V gene lookup returns CDR1 MNHNY and CDR2 SVGAGI (reference sequence). The CDR3 spans 16 residues. The V end lost 6 bases, the J end lost 8 bases, and 25 bases lay between the germline ends. The CDR3 DNA reads TGTGCCAGCAGGCAAAGAGGACAGTCCCCCGCCTGGGGCTACACCTTC. It yields the protein CASRQRGQSPAWGYTF.

This clone was observed a few times. V gene TRBV5-5 combines with J gene TRBJ2-1, with 10 bases lining up with TRBD2. Germline V gene data show CDR1 as SGHKS and CDR2 as YYEKEE (reference sequence). The CDR3 loop spans 15 amino acids. J was trimmed by 4 bases and V by 2 bases; bases with no gene match: 3. CDR3 residues: CASSLEAGGYNEQFF. The CDR3 DNA sequence: TGTGCCAGCAGCTTAGAAGCGGGAGGGTACAATGAGCAGTTCTTC.

The J gene is TRBJ1-2, the V gene TRBV7-8; D perhaps matches TRBD1 (5 bases). The CDR3 runs to 13 residues. In germline, CDR1 is SGHVS, CDR2 FQNEAQ. The V gene lost 5 bases and the J gene lost 4 bases, with 11 bases spanning the gap. CDR3 bases: TGTGCCAGCAGCCCGACGGGGGGCTATGGCTACACCTTC. Amino acid sequence: CASSPTGGYGYTF.

This rearrangement joins TRBV6-5 to TRBJ2-2; TRBD2 matches at 8 bases. CDR3 length equals 16 residues. Germline V CDR1 and CDR2: MNHEY, SVGAGI. The trim removed 2 bases at V and 5 bases at J, leaving 7 bases unmatched. CDR3 sequence reads: CASSYAAGVSTGELFF. DNA for the CDR3: TGTGCCAGCAGTTACGCAGCGGGAGTTAGTACCGGGGAGCTGTTTTTT.